The 21 T cell receptor beta chains presented below share a single source sample, sequenced in a study of OX40 agonist ivuxolimab in advanced cancers. Produced via immunoSEQ multiplex PCR; TCRdb's table is partial and in-frame only. In the table there are about 46,000 clones, 82% of which are singletons. Sequenced material: CD4+ or CD8+ T cells sorted from blood, taken in a trial of the OX40 agonist ivuxolimab. The origin of the receptors is an adult with an advanced solid tumor such as melanoma, head and neck, liver or kidney cancer.

The rearrangement links TRBV6-5 to TRBJ2-4; D is ambiguous. V gave up 9 bases and J gave up 8 bases, with 11 bases separating them. The germline V gene has CDR1 MNHEY and CDR2 SVGAGI. The CDR3 is 11 amino acids. The CDR3 is CASTIGDIQYF. CDR3 coding DNA: TGTGCCAGTACTATTGGGGACATTCAGTACTTC.

DNA for the CDR3: TGTGCCAGCAGGGCGAATTCACCCCTCCACTTT. This sequence encodes CASRANSPLHF. This chain uses TRBV6-1 with TRBJ1-6; no firm D call. The CDR3 sequence is 11 residues long. Germline CDR1 reads MNHNS; CDR2 reads SASEGT. V was pared by 6 bases and J by 7 bases, with 4 bases between.

The gene calls are TRBV4-1 and TRBJ1-3, with D unresolved. The ends were cut back, 0 bases at V and 6 bases at J, with 9 bases in the middle. The CDR3 length is 14 residues. Germline-derived CDR1 and CDR2 are MGHRA and YSYEKL. The CDR3 is CASSQDQNPNTIYF. CDR3 nucleotides: TGCGCCAGCAGCCAAGATCAAAATCCAAACACCATATATTTT.

The chain combines TRBV7-9 with TRBJ2-7; 11 positions match TRBD2. Germline V lookup: CDR1 SEHNR, CDR2 FQNEAQ (reference sequence). The CDR3 consists of 17 residues. V shed 4 bases and J 0 bases; nucleotides not matched to a gene: 8. CDR3 in DNA: TGTGCCAGCAGCTCCGAGACTAGCGGGGCGAGCTCCTACGAGCAGTACTTC. Translated, it gives CASSSETSGASSYEQYF.

This clone was counted a single time. The rearrangement joins TRBV4-1 to TRBJ1-1; D is ambiguous. Germline V CDR1 and CDR2: MGHRA, YSYEKL. The ends were cut back, 1 base at V and 1 base at J, with 13 bases in the middle. The CDR3 covers 16 residues. The CDR3: CASSQVRSRQNTEAFF. DNA of the CDR3: TGCGCCAGCAGCCAAGTAAGGTCTCGGCAGAACACTGAAGCTTTCTTT.

The table lists this clone with a count of one. The chain has TRBV15 and TRBJ1-6; no definite D call. CDR1 and CDR2 (germline): LNHNV, YYDKDF (reference sequence). V shed 0 bases and J shed 7 bases, with 10 bases lying between them. This CDR3 region has 15 residues. CDR3 in DNA: TGTGCCACCAGCAGAGATAAGGGAGGCAATTCACCCCTCCACTTT. Encoded protein: CATSRDKGGNSPLHF.

The chain carries TRBV7-9 and TRBJ2-1, with TRBD2 matching 9 bases. Losses at the gene ends were 6 bases for V and 6 bases for J; bases not matched to a gene: 21. Germline V lookup: CDR1 SEHNR, CDR2 FQNEAQ (reference sequence). The CDR3 length is 19 residues. The CDR3 region has the DNA TGTGCCAGCAGTCGCGAGGTAGCGGGGGAGAAACGTCGGGCCAATGAGCAGTTCTTC. It specifies CASSREVAGEKRRANEQFF.

The chain uses TRBV29-1 and TRBJ2-5, with D perhaps TRBD2 (5 bases). The CDR3 is made up of 12 amino acids. CDR1 and CDR2 from the germline V gene are SQVTM and ANQGSEA. Trimming took 7 bases from V and 6 from J, leaving 15 bases between them. The chain's CDR3 is CSARELQKTQYF. CDR3 nucleotides: TGCAGCGCTAGGGAGTTACAAAAGACCCAGTACTTC.

This clone appeared once. The chain links TRBV2 to TRBJ2-7; maybe TRBD2 (5 bases). Germline V gene sequence: CDR1 SNHLY, CDR2 FYNNEI. Trimming pared 8 bases from V and 7 bases from J, leaving 15 bases between. The CDR3 sequence is 12 residues long. As DNA, the CDR3 is TGTGCCAGCGGGCTGGGTTCGGGGGAGCAGTACTTC. Translation gives CASGLGSGEQYF.

This clone came up once. CDR3 DNA: TGCAGTGCTAGGTGGAGCCTGGGGCTGTTTTTT. Its translation: CSARWSLGLFF. The gene calls are TRBV20-1 and TRBJ1-4; D gene uncertain. V lost 3 bases and J lost 14, with 13 bases in between. The germline V gene encodes CDR1 DFQATT and CDR2 SNEGSKA (reference sequence). The CDR3 is 11 residues long.

V and J are TRBV18 and TRBJ2-2; 7 nucleotides agree with TRBD1. In germline, CDR1 is KGHSH, CDR2 LQKENI. The CDR3 covers 19 residues. Germline trimming cut 1 base from V and 2 bases from J; bases unmatched to any gene: 13. CDR3 bases: TGTGCCAGCTCACCACTGGTCCTACTAGGACAGGCAAACACCGGGGAGCTGTTTTTT. It codes for CASSPLVLLGQANTGELFF.

This clone was observed a handful of times. The chain uses TRBV2 and TRBJ1-5, with TRBD1 as a possible D gene (5 bases). Germline V gene lookup returns CDR1 SNHLY and CDR2 FYNNEI. V was shortened by 4 bases and J by 3 bases, with 10 bases between the two germline ends. This CDR3 has 14 residues. The CDR3 protein is CASSVWGYNQPQHF. DNA for the CDR3: TGTGCCAGCAGTGTCTGGGGCTACAATCAGCCCCAGCATTTT.

This rearrangement joins TRBV5-1 to TRBJ1-1; D remains unclear. CDR3 length: 15 amino acids. V lost 0 bases and J lost 0, with 9 bases in between. Germline V lookup: CDR1 SGHRS, CDR2 YFSETQ. In DNA, the CDR3 is TGCGCCAGCAGCTTGGATCCAGCCATGAACACTGAAGCTTTCTTT. Its protein product is CASSLDPAMNTEAFF.

The chain links TRBV5-1 to TRBJ1-1; maybe TRBD1 (5 bases). Deletions cut 4 bases from V and 1 base from J, with 14 bases between. CDR3 length equals 15 residues. Germline assignment: CDR1 SGHRS and CDR2 YFSETQ. CDR3 bases: TGCGCCAGCAGCACAGCCGGGACTCAGAACACTGAAGCTTTCTTT. It yields the protein CASSTAGTQNTEAFF.

This rearrangement joins TRBV25-1 to TRBJ1-2, with unresolved D. Germline V gene lookup returns CDR1 MGHDK and CDR2 SYGVNS. The CDR3 runs to 12 residues. Deletions cut 3 bases from V and 9 bases from J, with 11 bases between. The CDR3 region is CASSDAVRSYTF. DNA of the CDR3: TGTGCCAGCAGTGACGCGGTACGGAGCTACACCTTC.

The chain joins TRBV18 to TRBJ1-3; 7 bases match TRBD1. The CDR3 runs 15 residues. The junction had 7 bases not matched to a gene; V was cut back by 6 bases and J by 2 bases. Germline assignment: CDR1 KGHSH and CDR2 LQKENI. The CDR3 loop is CASSPTGTAGNTIYF. CDR3 coding DNA: TGTGCCAGCTCCCCGACAGGGACCGCTGGAAACACCATATATTTT.

This chain uses TRBV18 with TRBJ1-2; a weak D match, TRBD1 (5 bases). The length of the CDR3 is 13 residues. The V end lost 3 bases, the J end lost 2 bases, and 7 bases lay between the germline ends. CDR1 and CDR2 (germline): KGHSH, LQKENI. CDR3 region: CASSPEGNYGYTF. In DNA, the CDR3 is TGTGCCAGCTCACCTGAGGGGAACTATGGCTACACCTTC. Full variable domain (rest looked up from reference TRBV18 and TRBJ1-2): NAGVMQNPRHLVRRRGQEARLRCSPMKGHSHVYWYRQLPEEGLKFMVYLQKENIIDESGMPKERFSAEFPKEGPSILRIQQVVRGDSAAYFCASSPEGNYGYTFGSGTRLTVV.

This sequence joins TRBV5-4 and TRBJ2-5; D is unclear. The V gene's germline CDR1 is SGHNT and CDR2 YYREEE (reference sequence). V was trimmed by 0 bases and J by 2 bases, leaving 2 bases between them. CDR3 length: 12 amino acids. The CDR3 region has the DNA TGTGCCAGCAGCTTGGTGCAAGAGACCCAGTACTTC. Encoded protein: CASSLVQETQYF.

The chain recombines TRBV5-1 with TRBJ2-7, with D perhaps matching TRBD1 or TRBD2 (5 bases each). The V end was cut by 3 bases, the J end by 1 base, with 8 bases between. The CDR3 is 13 amino acids. Germline V gene lookup returns CDR1 SGHRS and CDR2 YFSETQ. This chain's CDR3 is CASSWDGSYEQYF. CDR3 nucleotide sequence: TGCGCCAGCAGCTGGGACGGGTCCTACGAGCAGTACTTC.

This clone was observed a few times. The rearrangement uses TRBV5-6 and TRBJ2-2, with D possibly matching TRBD2 (6 bases). The CDR3 is made up of 13 amino acids. CDR1 SGHDT and CDR2 YYEEEE come from the germline V gene. Trimming shortened V by 6 bases and J by 5 bases, and 11 bases separated the two germline ends. In DNA, the CDR3 is TGTGCCAGCACCTCGGGGAGGACCGGGGAGCTGTTTTTT. Its protein is CASTSGRTGELFF.

This chain joins TRBV27 and TRBJ1-1; possibly TRBD1 for D (5 bases). CDR3 length equals 15 residues. Germline assignment: CDR1 MNHEY and CDR2 SMNVEV (reference sequence). The V gene lost 6 bases and the J gene lost 0 bases, with 14 bases spanning the gap. CDR3 in amino acids: CASRPNMGVNTEAFF. In nucleotides, the CDR3 is TGTGCCAGCAGACCTAACATGGGGGTGAACACTGAAGCTTTCTTT.